The 21 T cell receptor beta chains listed next were all sequenced from one sample in a study of tumor and adjacent non-tumor tissue in lung cancer. The template was RNA from unsorted bulk tissue. The library came from three nested PCR rounds adapted from ARM-PCR protocols. TCRdb called the multiplex PCR reads again in MiXCR, with one record for every CDR3 protein. This sample has about 120,000 distinct CDR3 sequences, with about 66% found just once. Source material: lung tumor tissue. All receptors derive from a man aged 25 to 45 with non-small cell lung cancer.

The chain carries TRBV20-1 and TRBJ2-7, with 8 bases aligning to TRBD2. Germline lookup yields CDR1 DFQATT and CDR2 SNEGSKA (reference sequence). CDR3 size: 15 residues. J was trimmed by 13 bases and V by 2 bases; bases with no gene match: 19. CDR3 nucleotides: TGCAGTGCTAGAATCTTCAGCGGGAGTAGGGACGAACAATACTTC. The encoded protein is CSARIFSGSRDEQYF.

Of note for this clonotype: Its ends do not fully match the called genes, so a read error is possible. The V and J genes are TRBV29-1 and TRBJ2-7, with TRBD1 as a possible D gene (5 bases). The V gene's germline CDR1 is SQVTM and CDR2 ANQGSEA. This CDR3 is built from 15 residues. The CDR3, as DNA: TGCAGCGTTGAAGTGCCCAGGGCCGGATTATGCGAGCAATACTTC. This gives the protein CSVEVPRAGLCEQYF.

This clonotype was recorded at least ten times. The chain uses TRBV11-2 and TRBJ1-1, with a tentative D call TRBD1 (5 bases). Germline loops: CDR1 SGHAT, CDR2 FQNNGV. Trimming took off 5 bases at V and 11 bases at J, with 18 bases between the two ends. This CDR3 comprises 13 residues. This CDR3 is CASSPGRGRIAFF. Here the CDR3 DNA reads TGTGCCAGCAGCCCGGGGAGGGGTCGAATCGCTTTCTTT.

This clonotype was seen ten or more times. This chain links TRBV10-1 with TRBJ2-3, with a weak D call TRBD1 (6 bases). This CDR3 region has 15 residues. The ends were cut back, 2 bases at V and 2 bases at J, with 11 bases in the middle. Germline values: CDR1 WNHNN, CDR2 SYGVQD (reference sequence). CDR3 region: CASSEARGFTDTQYF. As DNA, the CDR3 is TGCGCCAGCAGTGAGGCGAGGGGGTTCACAGATACGCAGTATTTT.

The table lists this clonotype with a count of one. Compared with germline, one end of the junction differs, possibly owing to a read error. V gene TRBV6-1 combines with J gene TRBJ2-3; 9 positions agree with TRBD2. The CDR3 extends over 19 amino acids. Germline assignment: CDR1 MNHNS and CDR2 SASEGT. CDR3 DNA: TGTGTCAGCAGTCGACAGATGGGGGCGGGAGGGCAAAACACAGATACGCAGTATTTT. This codes for CVSSRQMGAGGQNTDTQYF.

About this clonotype itself: Relative to the germline gene, one junction end is altered; a read error may explain this. The chain combines TRBV12-3 or TRBV12-4 with TRBJ2-2, with 14 bases that match TRBD2. The CDR3 runs 16 residues. As DNA, the CDR3 is TGTGCCAGCAGTTTCGGGACTAGCGGGGGCACCGAGGAGCTGTTCTTT. Translation gives CASSFGTSGGTEELFF.

As concerns this clonotype: Possible read error: a much larger clone is one base away. The CDR3 ends on some other residue instead of the conserved phenylalanine or tryptophan, so this is likely a read error. This chain joins TRBV7-9 and TRBJ2-2, with a possible D match to TRBD2 (6 bases). The V gene's germline CDR1 is SEHNR and CDR2 FQNEAQ (reference sequence). Trimming cost V 0 bases and J 6 bases, with 8 bases left between them. The CDR3 has 14 amino acids. The CDR3: CASSLAGGAGELFL. CDR3 DNA: TGTGCCAGCAGCTTAGCGGGAGGCGCCGGGGAGCTGTTTTTA.

This chain connects TRBV7-9 to TRBJ2-7, with 9 bases identical to TRBD1. Germline CDR1 is SEHNR and CDR2 is FQNEAQ (reference sequence). The CDR3 has 17 amino acids. Trimming at V came to 4 bases and at J to 4 bases, leaving 14 bases not matched to a gene. The CDR3 reads CASSSGTGKGQRYEQYF. CDR3 coding DNA: TGTGCCAGCAGCTCTGGGACAGGGAAAGGACAGAGGTACGAGCAGTACTTC.

Comments on this clonotype: A much larger clone differs by one base, so this may be a read error. V usage is TRBV6-5 and J usage is TRBJ2-1; D remains unclear. There are 12 residues in the CDR3. The V gene lost 5 bases and the J gene lost 8 bases, with 10 bases spanning the gap. CDR1 is MNHEY, CDR2 SVGAGI, per germline. This CDR3 reads CASSASFDEQFF. The DNA of the CDR3 is TGTGCCAGCAGTGCCAGTTTTGATGAGCAGTTCTTC.

The chain recombines TRBV4-1 with TRBJ2-1; weak D call: TRBD2 (6 bases). CDR3 length: 16 amino acids. Germline V CDR1 and CDR2: MGHRA, YSYEKL. Trimming left V 1 base short and J 5 bases short, with 15 bases between. CDR3 in DNA: TGCGCCAGCAGCCAAGTAAGCTGGAGGGCCGACAATGAGCAGTTCTTC. It specifies CASSQVSWRADNEQFF.

The CDR3: CVRSPTLAGSYNEQFF. CDR3 bases: TGTGTCAGGAGCCCTACTCTAGCTGGGTCTTACAATGAGCAGTTCTTC. The V gene is TRBV4-2, the J gene TRBJ2-1, with D possibly being TRBD2 (5 bases). Germline CDR1 is LGHNA and CDR2 is YNFKEQ. This CDR3 region has 16 residues.

As to this clonotype: A much more abundant neighbour one base away suggests this may be a read error. The chain carries TRBV20-1 and TRBJ2-7, with D perhaps given as TRBD1 or TRBD2 (5 bases each). CDR1 DFQATT and CDR2 SNEGSKA come from the germline V gene (reference sequence). There are 15 residues in the CDR3. CDR3 sequence (DNA): TGCAATGCTAGAGACCCTCGGGGCTTTAGGGACGAGCAGTACTTC. Its translation is CNARDPRGFRDEQYF.

V usage is TRBV7-2 and J usage is TRBJ2-2; D remains unclear. CDR1 is SGHTA, CDR2 FQGNSA, per germline. The CDR3 contains 17 residues. Trimming cost V 5 bases and J 6 bases, with 22 bases left between them. CDR3 DNA: TGTGCCAGCAGCCCAGGTGGGGTCAGTGCCGTTGCCGGGGAGCTGTTTTTT. It yields the protein CASSPGGVSAVAGELFF.

Concerning this clonotype itself: A junction end diverges from the germline sequence, so it may reflect a read error. The rearrangement links TRBV4-1 to TRBJ2-6, with a tentative D call TRBD1 (6 bases). The germline V gene encodes CDR1 MGHRA and CDR2 YSYEKL. This CDR3 spans 17 amino acids. The CDR3 region has the DNA TGCGCCAACAGCCAAGAACCACAGGGATCTGGGGCCAACTTCCTGACTTTC. This gives the protein CANSQEPQGSGANFLTF.

Details on this clonotype: The junction and the germline gene differ at one end; a read error may be behind it. V and J are TRBV7-8 and TRBJ1-2; D not certain. Germline-derived CDR1 and CDR2 are SGHVS and FQNEAQ. This CDR3 spans 13 amino acids. CDR3 DNA sequence: TGTGCCAGCAGCTTACCTAGAAATTATGGCTACACATTC. Protein sequence: CASSLPRNYGYTF.

For this clonotype: This may stem from a read error, because a much larger clone lies one nucleotide away. J is TRBJ1-6 and V is TRBV6-5; a weak D match, TRBD1 (5 bases). The CDR3 is 15 amino acids. Germline assignment: CDR1 MNHEY and CDR2 SVGAGI. The CDR3 DNA is TGTGCCAGCAGTTCCGAGGGGACGGAGGGTTCAACCCTCCACTTT. This sequence encodes CASSSEGTEGSTLHF.

Comments on this clonotype: Given a much more abundant clone one base away, this may be a read error. The chain carries TRBV20-1 and TRBJ1-4; 8 bases align to TRBD1. The CDR3 spans 15 residues. Germline V gene lookup returns CDR1 DFQATT and CDR2 SNEGSKA (reference sequence). For the CDR3, the DNA is TGCAGTGCTAGGGACAGGGTGAGGGTGGATGAAAGACTGTTTTTT. It is translated as CSARDRVRVDERLFF.

With regard to this clonotype: Since a much larger clone is just one base distant, this may be a read error. V is TRBV11-2 and J is TRBJ1-2, with D tentatively TRBD1 (5 bases). The V gene's germline CDR1 is SGHAT and CDR2 FQNNGV. This CDR3 region has 15 residues. The CDR3 loop reads CASSSDPGGVYGYIF. Written as DNA, the CDR3 is TGTGCCAGCAGCTCCGACCCGGGAGGGGTGTATGGCTACATCTTC.

This clonotype was observed many times. The chain couples TRBV4-1 to TRBJ2-3; 10 nucleotides line up with TRBD2. Germline V lookup: CDR1 MGHRA, CDR2 YSYEKL. The CDR3 is 17 amino acids. The junction had 8 bases not matched to a gene; V was cut back by 0 bases and J by 5 bases. The chain's CDR3 is CASSQDVLLAGRDTQYF. The CDR3 nucleotides read TGCGCCAGCAGCCAAGATGTCTTACTAGCGGGGAGAGATACGCAGTATTTT.

The genes are TRBV2 and TRBJ1-2, with D perhaps matching TRBD1 (6 bases). The V gene's germline CDR1 is SNHLY and CDR2 FYNNEI. The CDR3 is made up of 13 amino acids. Trimming shortened V by 6 bases and J by 7 bases, and 15 bases separated the two germline ends. The CDR3 region is CASSDRWDSGYTF. DNA of the CDR3: TGTGCCAGCAGCGACAGGTGGGATAGTGGCTACACCTTC.

This clonotype was picked up one time. Since a much larger clone is just one base distant, this may be a read error. This sequence joins TRBV20-1 and TRBJ1-1; tentatively, D is TRBD1 (5 bases). Germline CDR1 reads DFQATT; CDR2 reads SNEGSKA (reference sequence). The CDR3 is made up of 14 amino acids. The CDR3 sequence is CSASYLGGNTEVFF. CDR3 DNA: TGCAGTGCTAGTTATCTCGGGGGGAACACTGAAGTTTTCTTT.